The 8 T cell receptor beta chains below were found in one sample sequenced in a study of blood T cell repertoires in COVID-19. TCRdb's copy holds only in-frame clones and misses some; the assay was immunoSEQ multiplex PCR. The sample carries about 210,000 clones, about 92% recorded once. Sequencing was performed on peripheral blood. These receptors all come from a man between 25 and 39 years old with acute or convalescent COVID-19.

This clone was counted a few times. CDR3 in amino acids: CASRPDRVREQYF. CDR3 nucleotide sequence: TGTGCCAGCAGACCTGACAGGGTTCGAGAGCAGTACTTC. The V gene is TRBV28, the J gene TRBJ2-7, with 7 positions matching TRBD1. This CDR3 spans 13 amino acids. Germline V CDR1 and CDR2: MDHEN, SYDVKM. Losses at the gene ends were 6 bases for V and 7 bases for J; bases not matched to a gene: 9.

The chain uses TRBV6-5 and TRBJ2-1; D may be TRBD1 (5 bases). This CDR3 spans 12 amino acids. V was cut by 6 bases and J by 2 bases, with 5 bases left in between. The germline V gene encodes CDR1 MNHEY and CDR2 SVGAGI. CDR3 DNA: TGTGCCAGCAGGACAGCCTACAATGAGCAGTTCTTC. Its protein is CASRTAYNEQFF.

The chain joins TRBV10-3 to TRBJ2-5; 8 bases agree with TRBD2. Germline loops: CDR1 ENHRY, CDR2 SYGVKD. This CDR3 comprises 17 residues. The V and J ends lost 3 bases and 2 bases, in that order; junction bases with no gene match: 11. CDR3 in DNA: TGTGCCATCAGTGATCACGGGGGGGGCGTAGGGCAAGAGACCCAGTACTTC. This gives the protein CAISDHGGGVGQETQYF.

As regards this clone: The sample contains more than one DNA sequence encoding this CDR3. This chain connects TRBV19 to TRBJ2-1, with D hard to call. The germline V and J ends were trimmed by 4 bases and 4 bases, with 5 bases remaining between them. CDR1 and CDR2 (germline): LNHDA, SQIVND (reference sequence). The CDR3 runs to 12 residues. CDR3 in DNA: TGTGCCAGTAGTAGCGGTTACAATGAGCAGTTCTTC. Its protein is CASSSGYNEQFF.

There are a few counts of this clone. Distinct nucleotide sequences in the sample also encode this CDR3. The chain joins TRBV9 to TRBJ2-1; 8 bases are shared with TRBD1. Germline V gene data show CDR1 as SGDLS and CDR2 as YYNGEE. The length of the CDR3 is 15 residues. After removal of 3 bases from V and 4 bases from J, the junction contained 6 bases not matched to a gene. CDR3 amino acids: CASSGGQGSYNEQFF. As DNA, the CDR3 is TGTGCCAGCAGCGGTGGACAGGGATCTTACAATGAGCAGTTCTTC. Full variable domain (outside the CDR3, taken from reference TRBV9 and TRBJ2-1): DSGVTQTPKHLITATGQRVTLRCSPRSGDLSVYWYQQSLDQGLQFLIQYYNGEERAKGNILERFSAQQFPDLHSELNLSSLELGDSALYFCASSGGQGSYNEQFFGPGTRLTVL.

The chain joins TRBV30 to TRBJ1-2, with a tentative D call TRBD1 (5 bases). Germline V gene sequence: CDR1 GTSNPN, CDR2 SVGIG (reference sequence). The CDR3 extends over 15 amino acids. V was trimmed by 3 bases and J by 1 base, leaving 15 bases between them. The CDR3 nucleotides read TGTGCCTGGAGGGTAAGGGGAGGGATTAACTATGGCTACACCTTC. It translates to CAWRVRGGINYGYTF.

This clone was found once. The chain is built from TRBV25-1 and TRBJ2-1; 7 bases line up with TRBD2. The junction had 11 bases not matched to a gene; V was cut back by 8 bases and J by 4 bases. This CDR3 contains 15 residues. Germline CDR1 and CDR2: MGHDK and SYGVNS. The CDR3 DNA reads as TGTGCCAGCGGACATCTCCGGACTAGATACAATGAGCAGTTCTTC. Amino acid sequence: CASGHLRTRYNEQFF.

The genes are TRBV28 and TRBJ2-5; tentative D call: TRBD1 (6 bases). CDR1 is MDHEN, CDR2 SYDVKM, per germline. This CDR3 region has 14 residues. Trimming removed 6 bases at V and 2 bases at J, with 13 bases between. CDR3 sequence reads: CASRANRDQETQYF. DNA for the CDR3: TGTGCCAGCAGAGCCAACAGGGATCAAGAGACCCAGTACTTC. Based on the CDR3 plus reference TRBV28 and TRBJ2-5, the full variable domain is DVKVTQSSRYLVKRTGEKVFLECVQDMDHENMFWYRQDPGLGLRLIYFSYDVKMKEKGDIPEGYSVSREKKERFSLILESASTNQTSMYLCASRANRDQETQYFGPGTRLLVL.